This T cell receptor (beta chain) was documented in a study of blood T cell repertoires in COVID-19. Study as a whole: There were acute and convalescent COVID-19 samples, and they came from the United States, Italy and Spain. The cDNA or gDNA used as material had been derived from T cells, B-cell-depleted T cells, or PBMCs.

Repertoires were generated with immunoSEQ multiplex PCR, while TCRdb's copy carries only in-frame clones and drops some. The sample has about 260,000 clones, 88% seen once. V trimming: 6 bases; J trimming: 7 bases; junction bases outside the gene matches: 13. Germline V gene lookup returns CDR1 MDHEN and CDR2 SYDVKM. This CDR3 is built from 16 residues. Sequencing input: peripheral blood. The receptor comes from a human donor in a cohort sampled during active COVID-19. This rearrangement joins TRBV28 to TRBJ2-1; TRBD1 matches at 9 bases. The DNA of the CDR3 is TGTGCCAGCAGCCCTGCGGGGACAGGGAGATTGAATGAGCAGTTCTTC. Protein product: CASSPAGTGRLNEQFF.